This T cell receptor (beta chain) was observed in a study of regulatory T cells in long-lasting Graves disease. The time point here: newly diagnosed GD, antithyroid drugs for less than 3 months. RNA isolated from PBMCs was used to make the TCR library. For TCR beta, libraries came from iRepertoire HTBI primers and Arm-PCR of CDR3 regions. Each CDR3 protein gets one entry after TCRdb re-called the multiplex PCR reads with MiXCR. The sample holds 440,000 or so distinct CDR3 sequences, about 17% seen once. The germline gives CDR1 SGHVS, CDR2 FQNEAQ. Deletions cut 5 bases from V and 6 bases from J, with 13 bases between. This CDR3 comprises 14 residues. These data were also reused for a study on T cells in Graves' hyperthyroidism and ophthalmopathy. That source notes: Graves' hyperthyroidism is called stable when ophthalmopathy does not progress within 18 months. In blood, most of the thyroid clonotypes expanded above 0.001 were also present.

This receptor was identified in a woman aged 25 to 39 with Graves disease. The specimen comprised peripheral blood mononuclear cells (PBMCs), sampled at new diagnosis, from a patient treated with antithyroid drugs. The V gene is TRBV7-8, the J gene TRBJ1-4; D gene ambiguous. The CDR3 loop reads CASSAHGVHEKLFF. The CDR3, as DNA: TGTGCCAGCAGCGCCCACGGGGTACATGAAAAACTGTTTTTT. Supplemented by reference TRBV7-8 and TRBJ1-4, the full variable domain reads GAGVSQSPRYKVAKRGQDVALRCDPISGHVSLFWYQQALGQGPEFLTYFQNEAQLDKSGLPSDRFFAERPEGSVSTLKIQRTQQEDSAVYLCASSAHGVHEKLFFGSGTQLSVL.